This TCR beta chain was recovered during a study of CD8 T cells in Susac syndrome. The RNA, about 0.5 to 1 ug, was put through reverse transcription using random hexamers. An immunoSEQ multiplex PCR amplified TCR beta CDR3 over 54 Vbeta and 13 Jbeta. TCRdb itself ran the immunoSEQ multiplex PCR reads through MiXCR, one entry per CDR3 protein. The sample consists of 150,000 to 200,000 distinct CDR3 sequences, about 95% of them appearing once. Blood CD8+ and CD4+ T cells underwent high-throughput TCR beta sequencing. Controls matched for age and sex were healthy donors. Specimen: CD4+ T cells from PBMCs. The receptor's source is a human donor in good health.

The CDR3 spells CASSLTGTGIYEQYF. CDR3 DNA sequence: TGTGCCAGCAGTCTAACCGGGACAGGGATTTACGAGCAGTACTTC. The V call is TRBV12-3 or TRBV12-4, the J call TRBJ2-7; 9 bases line up with TRBD1. The V segment lost 5 bases and the J segment 4 bases; nucleotides outside the gene matches: 9. This CDR3 has 15 residues.